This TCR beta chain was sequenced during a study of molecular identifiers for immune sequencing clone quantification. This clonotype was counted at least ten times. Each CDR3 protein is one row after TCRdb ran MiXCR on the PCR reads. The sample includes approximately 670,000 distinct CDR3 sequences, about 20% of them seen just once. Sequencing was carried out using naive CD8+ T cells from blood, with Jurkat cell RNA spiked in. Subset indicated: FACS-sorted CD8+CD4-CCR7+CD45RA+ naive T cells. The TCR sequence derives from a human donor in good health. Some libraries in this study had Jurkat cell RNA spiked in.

The CDR3: CASSFSPGGQETQYF. DNA of the CDR3: TGTGCCAGCAGCTTTTCCCCCGGCGGCCAAGAGACCCAGTACTTC. The rearrangement uses TRBV7-3 and TRBJ2-5; the D is unclear. Germline V gives CDR1 SGHTA, CDR2 FQGTGA. Trimming pared 3 bases from V and 1 base from J, leaving 12 bases between. This CDR3 has 15 residues.